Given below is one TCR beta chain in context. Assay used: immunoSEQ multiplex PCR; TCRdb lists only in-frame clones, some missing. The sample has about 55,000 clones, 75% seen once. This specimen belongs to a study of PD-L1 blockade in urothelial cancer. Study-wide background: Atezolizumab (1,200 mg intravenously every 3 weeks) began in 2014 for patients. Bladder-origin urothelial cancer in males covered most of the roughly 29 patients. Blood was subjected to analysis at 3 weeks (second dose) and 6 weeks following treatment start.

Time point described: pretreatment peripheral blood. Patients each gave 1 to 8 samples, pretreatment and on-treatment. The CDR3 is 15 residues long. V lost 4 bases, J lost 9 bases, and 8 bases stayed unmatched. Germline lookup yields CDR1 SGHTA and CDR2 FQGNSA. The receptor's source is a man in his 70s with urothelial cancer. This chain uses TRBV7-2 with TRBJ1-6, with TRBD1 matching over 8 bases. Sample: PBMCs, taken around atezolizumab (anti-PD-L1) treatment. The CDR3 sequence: CASSYRTGPPSPLHF. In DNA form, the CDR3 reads TGTGCCAGCAGCTACCGGACAGGGCCTCCTTCACCCCTCCACTTT.